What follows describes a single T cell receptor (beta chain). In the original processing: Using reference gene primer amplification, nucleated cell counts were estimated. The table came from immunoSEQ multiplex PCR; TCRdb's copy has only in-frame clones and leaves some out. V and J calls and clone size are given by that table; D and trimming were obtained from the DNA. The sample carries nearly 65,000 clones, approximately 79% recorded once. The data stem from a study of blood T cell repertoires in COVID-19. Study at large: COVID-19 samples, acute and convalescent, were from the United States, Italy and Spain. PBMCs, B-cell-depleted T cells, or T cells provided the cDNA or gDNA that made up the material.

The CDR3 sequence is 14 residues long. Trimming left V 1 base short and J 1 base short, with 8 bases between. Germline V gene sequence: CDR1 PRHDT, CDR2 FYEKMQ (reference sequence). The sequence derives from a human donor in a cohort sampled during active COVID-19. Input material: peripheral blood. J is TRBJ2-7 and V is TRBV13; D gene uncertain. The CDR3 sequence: CASSLEAGSYEQYF. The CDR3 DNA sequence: TGTGCCAGCAGCTTAGAGGCCGGGTCCTACGAGCAGTACTTC.